A single sample gave rise to the 7 T cell receptor beta chains below, sequenced in a study of blood T cell repertoires in COVID-19. Profiling relied on immunoSEQ multiplex PCR, and the TCRdb table lists in-frame clones only, not all of them. The data contain fewer than 300,000 clones, approximately 84% of them singletons. What was sequenced was peripheral blood. The receptor source for this set is a man in his forties or fifties with COVID-19, enrolled during active disease.

The V call is TRBV24-1, the J call TRBJ2-1; possible D gene TRBD2, 5 bases. Looked up from germline, CDR1 is KGHDR and CDR2 is SFDVKD. V was cut by 3 bases and J by 4 bases, with 9 bases left in between. There are 14 residues in the CDR3. The CDR3 DNA sequence: TGTGCCACCAGTGATGCTAGCAGGTACAATGAGCAGTTCTTC. This codes for CATSDASRYNEQFF.

CDR3 in amino acids: CASSPGGGTYEQYF. As DNA, the CDR3 is TGCGCCAGCAGCCCCGGCGGAGGGACCTACGAGCAGTACTTC. This chain links TRBV4-3 with TRBJ2-7, with a possible D match to TRBD2 (6 bases). Looked up from germline, CDR1 is LGHNA and CDR2 is YSLEER. Trimming took off 4 bases at V and 2 bases at J, with 12 bases between the two ends. The CDR3 totals 14 residues.

This clone has a handful of counts. The DNA of the CDR3 is TGTGCCAGCAGCTTAGACGGGACTGGGACCTACGAGCAGTACTTC. Translation: CASSLDGTGTYEQYF. This chain links TRBV7-7 with TRBJ2-7; TRBD2 is a possible D gene (6 bases). The CDR3 totals 15 residues. V gave up 1 base and J gave up 2 bases, with 12 bases separating them. The germline V gene encodes CDR1 SSHAT and CDR2 FNYEAQ (reference sequence).

The chain couples TRBV14 to TRBJ1-1, with D possibly TRBD1 on 5 matching bases. Germline lookup yields CDR1 SGHDN and CDR2 FVKESK. Trimming stripped 6 bases from V and 1 base from J, with 15 bases between. The CDR3 is 15 amino acids. The CDR3 DNA reads TGTGCCAGCAGGCGGAATGGGGCAGAGAACACTGAAGCTTTCTTT. This encodes CASRRNGAENTEAFF.

V is TRBV3-1 (or the pseudogene TRBV3-2) and J is TRBJ1-2; D gene unclear. This CDR3 has 12 amino acids. V dropped 1 base and J dropped 8 bases, with 8 bases sitting between them. The germline CDR1 and CDR2 sequences are LGHDT and YNNKEL (reference sequence). Here the CDR3 DNA reads TGTGCCAGCAGCCAAGGAACAGACGGCTACACCTTC. The encoded protein is CASSQGTDGYTF.

The rearrangement joins TRBV10-3 to TRBJ1-2, with a weak D call TRBD1 (6 bases). The germline gives CDR1 ENHRY, CDR2 SYGVKD. The CDR3 length is 12 residues. Deletions cut 6 bases from V and 7 bases from J, with 12 bases between. The CDR3 here is CAIRKGGSGYTF. The CDR3 DNA sequence: TGTGCCATCAGGAAAGGGGGTTCTGGCTACACCTTC.

The chain joins TRBV2 to TRBJ2-1, with a weak D call TRBD2 (5 bases). There are 15 residues in the CDR3. Trimming removed 4 bases from V and 0 bases from J, with 10 bases in between. CDR1 is SNHLY and CDR2 is FYNNEI in the germline V gene. CDR3 residues: CASSGQGGSYNEQFF. The CDR3 coding sequence is TGTGCCAGCAGTGGCCAAGGAGGCTCCTACAATGAGCAGTTCTTC.